The next 5 T cell receptor beta chains were all read from a single sample in a study of cytomegalovirus exposure and HLA in healthy donors. A multiplex PCR was run with 60 Vbeta primers and 13 Jbeta primers. Measured with immunoSEQ multiplex PCR; TCRdb has only the in-frame clones, and not every one. In the table there are roughly 100,000 clones, around 80% of which are singletons. The source material was PBMCs. The receptors were sampled from a young woman in good health and CMV-seropositive.

The chain uses TRBV13 and TRBJ1-2; 7 positions match TRBD1. V trimming: 5 bases; J trimming: 4 bases; junction bases outside the gene matches: 4. CDR1 PRHDT and CDR2 FYEKMQ come from the germline V gene (reference sequence). This CDR3 contains 13 residues. The CDR3, as DNA: TGTGCCAGCAGCGACAGGGTTGGCTATGGCTACACCTTC. It yields the protein CASSDRVGYGYTF.

This chain joins TRBV18 and TRBJ2-5, with D possibly matching TRBD1 (5 bases). The germline CDR1 and CDR2 sequences are KGHSH and LQKENI. The CDR3 covers 17 residues. V was pared by 3 bases and J by 3 bases, with 20 bases between. The CDR3 loop is CASSPLGSRQTKETQYF. CDR3 bases: TGTGCCAGCTCACCCTTGGGGTCAAGACAGACAAAAGAGACCCAGTACTTC.

This clone has only one observation. The same CDR3 is also encoded by other DNA sequences in this sample. The CDR3 bases are TGCGCCAGCAGCTTGGGGACTAGCGGGGCGTACGAGCAGTACTTC. This codes for CASSLGTSGAYEQYF. The chain recombines TRBV5-1 with TRBJ2-7; TRBD2 matches at 12 bases. J gave up 4 bases and V 0 bases, and 2 bases lay outside the gene matches. Germline lookup yields CDR1 SGHRS and CDR2 YFSETQ. This CDR3 spans 15 amino acids.

The chain carries TRBV7-3 and TRBJ2-1; 9 bases agree with TRBD2. The CDR3 runs to 16 residues. The J segment lost 1 base and the V segment lost 6 bases, leaving 7 bases of the junction unmatched. Germline V lookup: CDR1 SGHTA, CDR2 FQGTGA. The CDR3 here is CASSSLAGNSYNEQFF. The CDR3, as DNA: TGTGCCAGCAGTAGTCTAGCGGGAAATTCCTACAATGAGCAGTTCTTC.

The J gene is TRBJ1-1, the V gene TRBV25-1; TRBD1 aligns across 11 bases. Trimming cost V 6 bases and J 3 bases; bases outside gene matches: 12. The germline V gene encodes CDR1 MGHDK and CDR2 SYGVNS. CDR3 size: 17 residues. DNA of the CDR3: TGTGCCAGCAGGAACCCGGGACAGGGGGATTTGGACACTGAAGCTTTCTTT. Translation gives CASRNPGQGDLDTEAFF. The variable domain in full, with the rest retrieved from reference TRBV25-1 and TRBJ1-1, is EADIYQTPRYLVIGTGKKITLECSQTMGHDKMYWYQQDPGMELHLIHYSYGVNSTEKGDLSSESTVSRIRTEHFPLTLESARPSHTSQYLCASRNPGQGDLDTEAFFGQGTRLTVV.